This TCR beta chain was sequenced during a study of blood T cell repertoires in COVID-19. Overall study context: Acute and convalescent COVID-19 specimens originated in the United States, Italy and Spain.

Some clones are missing from TCRdb's copy, which holds only in-frame ones; the method was immunoSEQ multiplex PCR. The sample carries a few hundred thousand clones, approximately 87% recorded once. Participants came from some 23 US areas, aged roughly 18 to 100 years. The CDR3 runs 16 residues. Trimming left V 0 bases short and J 10 bases short, with 20 bases between. From germline, CDR1 is SGHRS and CDR2 YFSETQ. The TCR was taken from a woman in her forties or fifties who had recovered from COVID-19. This chain joins TRBV5-1 and TRBJ2-1; weak D call: TRBD2 (6 bases). The sequenced material came from PBMCs or T cells enriched from blood (not recorded which). The CDR3 spells CASSLALGPGGGEQFF. CDR3 sequence (DNA): TGCGCCAGCAGCTTGGCCCTCGGGCCCGGGGGAGGCGAGCAGTTCTTC.